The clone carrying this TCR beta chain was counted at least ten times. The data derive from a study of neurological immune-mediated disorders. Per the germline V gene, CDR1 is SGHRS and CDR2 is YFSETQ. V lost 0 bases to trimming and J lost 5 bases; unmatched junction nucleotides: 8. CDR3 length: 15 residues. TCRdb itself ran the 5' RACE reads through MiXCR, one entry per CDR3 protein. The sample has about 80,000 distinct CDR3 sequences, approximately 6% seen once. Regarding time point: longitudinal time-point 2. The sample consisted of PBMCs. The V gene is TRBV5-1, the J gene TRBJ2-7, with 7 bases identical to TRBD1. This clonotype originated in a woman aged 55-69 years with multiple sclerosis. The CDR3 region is CASSLADREIHEQYF. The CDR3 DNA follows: TGCGCCAGCAGCTTGGCCGACAGGGAGATACACGAGCAGTACTTC.